This T cell receptor beta chain was sequenced for a study of blood T cell repertoires in COVID-19. Study as a whole: Donors in the United States, Italy and Spain gave samples during acute or convalescent COVID-19. PBMCs, B-cell-depleted T cells, or T cells provided the cDNA or gDNA that made up the material.

The CDR3 length is 13 residues. Germline CDR1 MNHEY, CDR2 SVGAGI. Trimming removed 7 bases at V and 1 base at J, with 10 bases between. In Seattle, patients joined the study during active infection and were tracked longitudinally. Measured with immunoSEQ multiplex PCR; TCRdb has only the in-frame clones, and not every one. The data show 200,000 to 250,000 clones, 83% seen once. The clonotype was recovered from a woman under 40 with COVID-19, enrolled during active disease. This chain links TRBV6-5 with TRBJ1-1; D remains unclear. The material sequenced was peripheral blood. The CDR3 spells CASNQDPNTEAFF. In DNA form, the CDR3 reads TGTGCCAGCAACCAGGATCCGAACACTGAAGCTTTCTTT.